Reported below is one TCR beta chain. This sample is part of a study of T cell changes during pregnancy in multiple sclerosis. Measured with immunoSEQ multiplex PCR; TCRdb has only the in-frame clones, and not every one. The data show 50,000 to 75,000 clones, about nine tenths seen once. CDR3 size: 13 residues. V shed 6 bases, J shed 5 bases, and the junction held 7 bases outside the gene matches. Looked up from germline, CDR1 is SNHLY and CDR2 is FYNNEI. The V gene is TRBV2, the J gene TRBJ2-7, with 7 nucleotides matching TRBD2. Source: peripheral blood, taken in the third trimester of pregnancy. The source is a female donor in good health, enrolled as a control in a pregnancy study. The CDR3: CASRASGTNEQYF. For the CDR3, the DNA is TGTGCCAGCAGGGCGTCCGGGACTAACGAGCAGTACTTC. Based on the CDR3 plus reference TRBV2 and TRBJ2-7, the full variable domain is EPEVTQTPSHQVTQMGQEVILRCVPISNHLYFYWYRQILGQKVEFLVSFYNNEISEKSEIFDDQFSVERPDGSNFTLKIRSTKLEDSAMYFCASRASGTNEQYFGPGTRLTVT.